This T cell receptor (beta chain) was captured by sequencing in a study of T cells after yellow fever vaccination. This CDR3 comprises 14 residues. CDR1 is MNHNS, CDR2 SASEGT, per germline. J lost 2 bases, V lost 5 bases, and 2 bases had no gene match. This clonotype was picked up many times. 5'RACE template switching added a universal primer site and UMIs to TCR cDNA. TCRdb re-called the 5' RACE reads through MiXCR, storing one row per CDR3 protein. The repertoire holds under 300,000 distinct CDR3 sequences, with approximately 6.7% as singletons. The sequencing here drew on CD4+ T cells sorted from PBMCs, taken on the day of the yellow fever booster vaccination. The sequence came from a man younger than 40 who received the YFV17D yellow fever vaccine. The V call is TRBV6-1, the J call TRBJ2-3, with 9 bases that match TRBD2. CDR3 nucleotide sequence: TGTGCCAGCAGTCCTAGCGGGAACACAGATACGCAGTATTTT. This translates into CASSPSGNTDTQYF.